The sequence of this T cell receptor (beta chain) was determined in a study of T cells in Graves' hyperthyroidism and ophthalmopathy. The TCR beta CDR3 regions underwent amplification using RNA transcripts as the source. The HTBI primer set drove a first-round RT-PCR of the TCR CDR3. TCRdb re-called the multiplex PCR reads through MiXCR, storing one row per CDR3 protein. Counted here are about 500,000 distinct CDR3 sequences, 17% occurring once; the ten biggest clones make up about 16%. This clonotype has just one count. Ophthalmopathy cases met thresholds of Clinical Activity Score at least 3, NOSPECS grade at least 4 and duration under 3 months. What was sequenced was blood. The origin of this receptor is a woman aged 18-30 years with Graves' ophthalmopathy.

The DNA of the CDR3 is TGTGCCAGCAGTCTCAATGGATTTAGAGGCTACACCTTC. Its protein is CASSLNGFRGYTF. The rearrangement joins TRBV27 to TRBJ1-2; D not certain. This CDR3 region has 13 residues. The germline V and J ends were trimmed by 5 bases and 8 bases, with 15 bases remaining between them. CDR1 is MNHEY and CDR2 is SMNVEV in the germline V gene (reference sequence).